This T cell receptor (beta chain) was retrieved from a study of cytomegalovirus exposure and HLA in healthy donors (dated by TCRdb to 2015 to 2018). About the investigation overall: According to a later analysis, the 100 to 150 validation repertoires were produced on the same platform as the 666 repertoires of the first cohort. The study was designed to test whether signatures of past pathogen exposure could be identified by cataloging public T cell receptors. Along with the approximately 650-subject first cohort, a separate validation cohort of some 130 different subjects was used. To predict cytomegalovirus infection status, the study brought together high-throughput TCR immunosequencing, statistical association of individual TCRs with disease status, and machine learning.

Donors formed part of the validation cohort, which comprised about 130 subjects and was distinct from the first cohort of roughly 600 subjects. The CDR3 measures 15 amino acids from cysteine to phenylalanine. Left in the record is the CDR3 DNA by itself, 45 bases read in frame from the first base. V is shortened by 7 bases, J by 7 bases, and the region joining them spans 23 bases. The CDR1 and CDR2 encoded by the germline V gene (reference sequence) are LNHDA and SQIVND. Remarks on this clone: Its antigen target is currently unknown. No much larger clone is present one base from it, and per-base qualities are unavailable.

To prepare the library, the immunoSEQ multiplex PCR assay was applied. The paper's processing steps were these. A statistical classification framework was built to diagnose cytomegalovirus status from the catalog of TCR beta chain sequences. TCRdb limited this immuneACCESS table to in-frame rearrangements with V and J called. A share of clones is missing; checked studies link under half to unresolved V genes, and the rest is unexplained. That table is the source of V, J and clone size, and D and trimming were worked out from the DNA. Counted in this sample were 260,000 or so clones; 90% of them appeared once. The top ten clones comprise 3.1% of the sample. General study outcomes and caveats: In vitro tests confirmed that a few of the cytomegalovirus-associated TCR beta chains recognize cytomegalovirus antigens. It was suggested by the authors that the approach could potentially be generalized to other disease states and immunological phenotypes. Most TCR sequences were seen in very few donors, while some public TCRs were found in many individuals. A later analysis had no HLA typing for the validation cohort, so co-occurrence there was scored across all 110 or so repertoires. The study gave a list of 150 to 200 TCR beta chains associated with cytomegalovirus. A later analysis found that TCRs clustered in the first cohort also tended to co-occur in the roughly 120 validation repertoires, with about 94% of cluster scores above 0. Cytomegalovirus status was reported to be diagnosed by the classifier with high specificity and sensitivity in both the original and validation cohorts.

The clonotype originates from a woman younger than 45 in good health and CMV-seronegative. The rearrangement combines TRBV19 with TRBJ2-7; 5 matching bases give a weak D call of TRBD2. Sequencing was done on a sample of PBMCs. The CDR3 has the sequence CASTPEGSDTAEQYF. The base sequence is TGTGCCAGTACCCCTGAAGGGAGCGACACAGCTGAGCAGTACTTC.